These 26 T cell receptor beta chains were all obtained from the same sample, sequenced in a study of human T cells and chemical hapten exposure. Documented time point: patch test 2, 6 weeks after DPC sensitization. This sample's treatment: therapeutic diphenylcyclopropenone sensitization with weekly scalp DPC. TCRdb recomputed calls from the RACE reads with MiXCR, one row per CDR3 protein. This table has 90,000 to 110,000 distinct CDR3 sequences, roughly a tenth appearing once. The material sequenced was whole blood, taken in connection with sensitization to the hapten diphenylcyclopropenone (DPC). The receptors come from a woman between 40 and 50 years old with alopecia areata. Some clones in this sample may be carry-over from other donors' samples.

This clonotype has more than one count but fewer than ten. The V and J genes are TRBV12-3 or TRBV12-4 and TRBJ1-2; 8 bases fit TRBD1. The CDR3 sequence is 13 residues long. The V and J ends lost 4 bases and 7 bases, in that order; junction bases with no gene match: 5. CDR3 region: CASSSTGTGGYTF. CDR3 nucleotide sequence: TGTGCCAGCAGTTCGACAGGGACAGGTGGCTACACCTTC.

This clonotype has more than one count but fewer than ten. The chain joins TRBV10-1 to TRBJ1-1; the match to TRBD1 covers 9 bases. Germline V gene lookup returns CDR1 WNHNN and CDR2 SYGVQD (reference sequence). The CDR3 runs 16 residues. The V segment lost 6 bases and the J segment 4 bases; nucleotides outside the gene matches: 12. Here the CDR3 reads CASSPMDRGAGTEAFF. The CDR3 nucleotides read TGCGCCAGCAGCCCAATGGACAGGGGCGCCGGCACTGAAGCTTTCTTT.

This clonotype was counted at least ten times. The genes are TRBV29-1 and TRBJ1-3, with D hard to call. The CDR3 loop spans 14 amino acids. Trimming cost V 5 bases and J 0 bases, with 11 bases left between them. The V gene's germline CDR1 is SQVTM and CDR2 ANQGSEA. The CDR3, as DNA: TGCAGCGTTCGCCCCCAAATCTCTGGAAACACCATATATTTT. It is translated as CSVRPQISGNTIYF.

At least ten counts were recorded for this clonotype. CDR3 in amino acids: CASSFPPRGRNTEAFF. The CDR3, as DNA: TGTGCCAGCAGCTTCCCCCCCAGGGGGCGGAACACTGAAGCTTTCTTT. The chain is built from TRBV7-8 and TRBJ1-1; TRBD1 matches 8 bases. The CDR3 runs 16 residues. Losses at the gene ends were 3 bases for V and 1 base for J; bases not matched to a gene: 7. Germline V gene sequence: CDR1 SGHVS, CDR2 FQNEAQ.

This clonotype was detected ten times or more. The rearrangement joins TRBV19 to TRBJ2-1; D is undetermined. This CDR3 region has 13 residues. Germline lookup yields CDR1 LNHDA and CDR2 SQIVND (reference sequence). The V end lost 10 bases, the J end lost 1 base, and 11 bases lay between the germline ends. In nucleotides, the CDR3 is TGTGCCACCCCTGAGGAATCCTACAATGAGCAGTTCTTC. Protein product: CATPEESYNEQFF.

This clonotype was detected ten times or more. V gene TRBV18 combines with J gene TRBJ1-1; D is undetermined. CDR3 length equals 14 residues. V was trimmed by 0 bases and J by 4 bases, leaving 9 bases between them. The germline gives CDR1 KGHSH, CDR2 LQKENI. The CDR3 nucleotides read TGTGCCAGCTCACCACCAATTAGACCCACTGAAGCTTTCTTT. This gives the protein CASSPPIRPTEAFF.

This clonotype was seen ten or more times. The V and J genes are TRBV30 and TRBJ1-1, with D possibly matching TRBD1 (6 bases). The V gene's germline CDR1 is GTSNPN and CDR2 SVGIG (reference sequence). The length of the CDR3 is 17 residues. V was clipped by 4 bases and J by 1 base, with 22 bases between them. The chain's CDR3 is CAWTRSGHAQGNTEAFF. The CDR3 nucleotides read TGTGCCTGGACCCGCTCGGGACACGCGCAAGGGAACACTGAAGCTTTCTTT. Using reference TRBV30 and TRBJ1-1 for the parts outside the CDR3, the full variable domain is SQTIHQWPATLVQPVGSPLSLECTVEGTSNPNLYWYRQAAGRGLQLLFYSVGIGQISSEVPQNLSASRPQDRQFILSSKKLLLSDSGFYLCAWTRSGHAQGNTEAFFGQGTRLTVV.

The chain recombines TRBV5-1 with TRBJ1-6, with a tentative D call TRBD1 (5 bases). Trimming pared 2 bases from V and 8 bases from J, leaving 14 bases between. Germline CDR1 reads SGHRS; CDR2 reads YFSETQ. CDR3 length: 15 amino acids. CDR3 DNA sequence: TGCGCCAGCAGCTTTTCGGGGGTTAGTGATTCACCCCTCCACTTT. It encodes CASSFSGVSDSPLHF.

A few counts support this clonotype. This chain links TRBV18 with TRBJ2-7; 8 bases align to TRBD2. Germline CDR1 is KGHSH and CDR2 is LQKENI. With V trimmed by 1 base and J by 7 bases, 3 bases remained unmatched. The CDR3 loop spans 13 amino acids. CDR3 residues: CASSPRERGEQYF. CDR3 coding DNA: TGTGCCAGCTCACCACGGGAGCGGGGGGAGCAGTACTTC.

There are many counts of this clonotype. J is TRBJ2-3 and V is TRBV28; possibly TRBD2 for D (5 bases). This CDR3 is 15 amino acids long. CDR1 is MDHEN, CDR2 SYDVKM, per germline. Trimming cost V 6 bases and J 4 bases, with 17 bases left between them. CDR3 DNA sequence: TGTGCCAGCAGGCGCGGCCGGAGGTCCCCAGATACGCAGTATTTT. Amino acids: CASRRGRRSPDTQYF.

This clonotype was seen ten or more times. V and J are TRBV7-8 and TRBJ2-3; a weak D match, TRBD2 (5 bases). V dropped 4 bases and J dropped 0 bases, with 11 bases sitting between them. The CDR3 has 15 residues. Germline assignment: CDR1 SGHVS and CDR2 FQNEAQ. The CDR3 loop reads CASSSLLDSTDTQYF. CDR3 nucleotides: TGTGCCAGCAGCTCCTTACTAGACAGCACAGATACGCAGTATTTT.

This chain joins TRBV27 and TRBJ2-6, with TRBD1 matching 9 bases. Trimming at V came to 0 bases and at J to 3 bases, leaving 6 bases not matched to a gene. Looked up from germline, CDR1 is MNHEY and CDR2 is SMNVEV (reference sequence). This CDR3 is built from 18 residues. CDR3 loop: CASSLSGGTGYGANVLTF. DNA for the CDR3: TGTGCCAGCAGTTTATCGGGGGGGACAGGGTATGGGGCCAACGTCCTGACTTTC.

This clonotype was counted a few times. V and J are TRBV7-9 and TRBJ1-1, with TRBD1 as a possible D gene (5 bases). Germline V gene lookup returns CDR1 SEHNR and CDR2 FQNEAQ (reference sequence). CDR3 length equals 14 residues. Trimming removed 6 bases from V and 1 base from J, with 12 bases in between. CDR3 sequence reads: CASSQTVQNTEAFF. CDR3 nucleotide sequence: TGTGCCAGCAGTCAGACAGTTCAGAACACTGAAGCTTTCTTT.

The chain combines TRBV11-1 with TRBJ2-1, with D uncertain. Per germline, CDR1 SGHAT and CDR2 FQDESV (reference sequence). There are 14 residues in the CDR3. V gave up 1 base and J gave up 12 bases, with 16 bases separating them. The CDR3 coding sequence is TGTGCCAGCAGCTTAGGCGCAGGTGGTAGTTGGCAGTTCTTC. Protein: CASSLGAGGSWQFF.

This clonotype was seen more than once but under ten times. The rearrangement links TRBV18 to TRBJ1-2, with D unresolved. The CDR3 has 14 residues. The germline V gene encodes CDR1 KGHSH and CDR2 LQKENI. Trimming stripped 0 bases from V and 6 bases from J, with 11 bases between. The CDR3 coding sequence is TGTGCCAGCTCACCACCCTCCTCCCGGGATGGCTACACCTTC. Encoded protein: CASSPPSSRDGYTF.

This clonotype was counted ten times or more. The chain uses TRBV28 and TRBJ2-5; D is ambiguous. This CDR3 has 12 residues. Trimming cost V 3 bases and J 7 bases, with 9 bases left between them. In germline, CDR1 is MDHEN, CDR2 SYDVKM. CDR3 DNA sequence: TGTGCCAGCAGTTTCAGCCTAGGGACCCAGTACTTC. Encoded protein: CASSFSLGTQYF.

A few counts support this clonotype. The CDR3 loop reads CASSQEAPGHRWTGELFF. DNA for the CDR3: TGTGCCAGCAGCCAAGAGGCCCCTGGACACCGGTGGACCGGGGAGCTGTTTTTT. V usage is TRBV3-1 and J usage is TRBJ2-2; a possible D gene is TRBD1 (5 bases). The CDR3 length is 18 residues. Trimming removed 0 bases from V and 5 bases from J, with 19 bases in between. Germline CDR1 reads LGHDT; CDR2 reads YNNKEL (reference sequence). Supplemented by reference TRBV3-1 and TRBJ2-2, the full variable domain reads DTAVSQTPKYLVTQMGNDKSIKCEQNLGHDTMYWYKQDSKKFLKIMFSYNNKELIINETVPNRFSPKSPDKAHLNLHINSLELGDSAVYFCASSQEAPGHRWTGELFFGEGSRLTVL.

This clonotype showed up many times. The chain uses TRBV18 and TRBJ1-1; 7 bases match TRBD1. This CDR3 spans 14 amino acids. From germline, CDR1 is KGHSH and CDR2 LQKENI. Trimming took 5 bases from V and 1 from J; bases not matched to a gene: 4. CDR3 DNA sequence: TGTGCCAGCTCAACAGGGGCTACGAACACTGAAGCTTTCTTT. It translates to CASSTGATNTEAFF.

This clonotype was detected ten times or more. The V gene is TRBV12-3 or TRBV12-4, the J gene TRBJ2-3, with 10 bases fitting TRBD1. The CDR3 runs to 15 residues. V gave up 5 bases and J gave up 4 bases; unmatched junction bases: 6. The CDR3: CASSRQGASADTQYF. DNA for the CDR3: TGTGCCAGCAGTCGACAGGGGGCATCGGCAGATACGCAGTATTTT.

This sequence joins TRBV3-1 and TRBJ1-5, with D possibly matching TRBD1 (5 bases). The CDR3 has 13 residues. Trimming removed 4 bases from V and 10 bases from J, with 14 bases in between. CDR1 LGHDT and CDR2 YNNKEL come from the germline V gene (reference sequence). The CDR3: CASSRGTTSPQHF. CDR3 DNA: TGTGCCAGCAGCCGGGGCACGACGAGCCCCCAGCATTTT.

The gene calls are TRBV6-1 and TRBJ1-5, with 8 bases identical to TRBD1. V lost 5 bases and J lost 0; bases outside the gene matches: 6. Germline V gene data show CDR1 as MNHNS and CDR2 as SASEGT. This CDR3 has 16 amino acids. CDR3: CASSPTGGNSNQPQHF. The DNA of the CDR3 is TGTGCCAGCAGTCCCACAGGGGGTAATAGCAATCAGCCCCAGCATTTT.

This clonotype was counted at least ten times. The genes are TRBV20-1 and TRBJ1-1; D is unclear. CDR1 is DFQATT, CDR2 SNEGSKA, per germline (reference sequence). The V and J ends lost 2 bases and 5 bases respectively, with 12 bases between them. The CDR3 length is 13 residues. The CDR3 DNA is TGCAGTGCTAGAAATTGGGGTGGGACTGAAGCTTTCTTT. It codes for CSARNWGGTEAFF.

DNA of the CDR3: TGCAGTGCTAGAGGGAGGGTCTACGAGCAGTACTTC. This translates into CSARGRVYEQYF. The chain employs TRBV20-1 and TRBJ2-7; maybe TRBD2 (6 bases). This CDR3 is built from 12 residues. Trimming cost V 1 base and J 3 bases, with 7 bases left between them. The V gene's germline CDR1 is DFQATT and CDR2 SNEGSKA (reference sequence).

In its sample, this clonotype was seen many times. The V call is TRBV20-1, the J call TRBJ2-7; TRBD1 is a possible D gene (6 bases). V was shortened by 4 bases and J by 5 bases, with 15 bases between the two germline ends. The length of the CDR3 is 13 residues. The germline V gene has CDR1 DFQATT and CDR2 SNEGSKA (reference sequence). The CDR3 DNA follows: TGCAGTGCTATCCGGGACACCTTGCACGAGCAGTACTTC. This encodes CSAIRDTLHEQYF.

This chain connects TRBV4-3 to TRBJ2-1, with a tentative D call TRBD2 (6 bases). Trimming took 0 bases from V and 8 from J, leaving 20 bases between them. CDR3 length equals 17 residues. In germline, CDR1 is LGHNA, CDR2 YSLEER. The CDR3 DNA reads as TGCGCCAGCAGCCAAGATATAACGCCGGGGCGCGGGGATGAGCAGTTCTTC. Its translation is CASSQDITPGRGDEQFF.

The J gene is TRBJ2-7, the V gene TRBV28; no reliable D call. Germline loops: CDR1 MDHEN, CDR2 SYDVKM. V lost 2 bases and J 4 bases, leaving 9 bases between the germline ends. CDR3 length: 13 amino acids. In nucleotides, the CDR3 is TGTGCCAGCAGTTTACAGGCTAGGTACGAGCAGTACTTC. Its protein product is CASSLQARYEQYF.